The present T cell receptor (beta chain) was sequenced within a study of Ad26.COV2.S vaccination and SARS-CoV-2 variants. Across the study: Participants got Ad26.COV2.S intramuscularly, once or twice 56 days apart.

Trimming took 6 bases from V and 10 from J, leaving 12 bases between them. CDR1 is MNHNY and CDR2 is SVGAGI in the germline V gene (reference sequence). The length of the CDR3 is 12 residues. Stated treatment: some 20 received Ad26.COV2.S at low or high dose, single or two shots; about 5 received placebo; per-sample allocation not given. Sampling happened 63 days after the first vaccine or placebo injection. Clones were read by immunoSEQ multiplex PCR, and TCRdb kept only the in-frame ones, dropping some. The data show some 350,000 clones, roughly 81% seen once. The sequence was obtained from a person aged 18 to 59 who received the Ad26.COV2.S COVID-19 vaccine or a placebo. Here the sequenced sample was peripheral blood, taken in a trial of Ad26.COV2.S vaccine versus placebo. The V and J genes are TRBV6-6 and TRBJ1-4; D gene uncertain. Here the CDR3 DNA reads TGTGCCAGCAGATTAGAGGTGGGAAAACTGTTTTTT. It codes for CASRLEVGKLFF.